This passage covers 26 T cell receptor beta chains from one sample sequenced in a study of blood T cell repertoires in COVID-19. Sequencing was performed with immunoSEQ multiplex PCR; in TCRdb, only in-frame clones are kept and a portion is missing. The sample records about 73,000 clones, around 83% being singletons. The sequencing sample was made of peripheral blood. Source of these receptors: a man aged 50 to 60 with active COVID-19.

CDR3 protein: CASSTRGAAVQFF. CDR3 in DNA: TGTGCCAGCAGCACCCGGGGGGCAGCCGTGCAGTTCTTC. The rearrangement joins TRBV5-5 to TRBJ2-1, with D maybe TRBD2 (7 bases). Germline CDR1 reads SGHKS; CDR2 reads YYEKEE (reference sequence). The V and J ends lost 4 bases and 12 bases respectively, with 17 bases between them. This CDR3 spans 13 amino acids.

The chain joins TRBV19 to TRBJ2-6; no clear D gene. Germline V gene sequence: CDR1 LNHDA, CDR2 SQIVND (reference sequence). The CDR3 has 15 amino acids. Trimming removed 2 bases at V and 0 bases at J, with 5 bases between. The CDR3 bases are TGTGCCAGTAGTATACAGCGCTCTGGGGCCAACGTCCTGACTTTC. Amino acid sequence: CASSIQRSGANVLTF. The variable domain in full, completed from reference TRBV19 and TRBJ2-6, reads DGGITQSPKYLFRKEGQNVTLSCEQNLNHDAMYWYRQDPGQGLRLIYYSQIVNDFQKGDIAEGYSVSREKKESFPLTVTSAQKNPTAFYLCASSIQRSGANVLTFGAGSRLTVL.

The chain uses TRBV3-1 (or the pseudogene TRBV3-2) and TRBJ1-4, with 10 bases identical to TRBD1. Germline assignment: CDR1 LGHDT and CDR2 YNNKEL (reference sequence). The CDR3 contains 19 residues. Trimming at V came to 3 bases and at J to 4 bases, leaving 14 bases not matched to a gene. This chain's CDR3 is CASSHLRGQGFHLNEKLFF. CDR3 DNA: TGTGCCAGCAGCCATCTCCGGGGACAGGGGTTTCATCTTAATGAAAAACTGTTTTTT.

This chain connects TRBV3-1 (or the pseudogene TRBV3-2) to TRBJ1-3, with D tentatively TRBD1 (6 bases). Trimming stripped 8 bases from V and 4 bases from J, with 12 bases between. Germline-derived CDR1 and CDR2 are LGHDT and YNNKEL (reference sequence). The CDR3 sequence is 13 residues long. The chain's CDR3 is CASRRGLGNTIYF. The CDR3 nucleotides are TGTGCCAGCCGCAGGGGTTTGGGAAACACCATATATTTT.

This clone was detected once. The chain joins TRBV6-2 or TRBV6-3 to TRBJ2-1; D might be TRBD1 (5 bases). V was shortened by 5 bases and J by 9 bases, with 17 bases between the two germline ends. CDR1 is MNHEY, CDR2 SVGEGT, per germline. The CDR3 is made up of 14 amino acids. The CDR3 loop reads CASSTTVGAAEQFF. The CDR3 DNA reads as TGTGCCAGCAGTACGACGGTTGGGGCCGCTGAGCAGTTCTTC.

J is TRBJ1-6 and V is TRBV5-1, with unresolved D. The V gene's germline CDR1 is SGHRS and CDR2 YFSETQ. The CDR3 totals 12 residues. V dropped 4 bases and J dropped 7 bases, with 6 bases sitting between them. CDR3 DNA: TGCGCCAGCAGCGTAGAGAATTCACCCCTCCACTTT. This translates into CASSVENSPLHF.

V usage is TRBV18 and J usage is TRBJ1-4; D may be TRBD1 (5 bases). Trimming took 3 bases from V and 7 from J, leaving 21 bases between them. The CDR3 contains 17 residues. CDR1 and CDR2 (germline): KGHSH, LQKENI. The CDR3 nucleotides read TGTGCCAGCTCACCGCCTGGGGGGGACCCCGCCAGTGAAAAACTGTTTTTT. This translates into CASSPPGGDPASEKLFF. The full variable domain, completed using reference TRBV18 and TRBJ1-4, is NAGVMQNPRHLVRRRGQEARLRCSPMKGHSHVYWYRQLPEEGLKFMVYLQKENIIDESGMPKERFSAEFPKEGPSILRIQQVVRGDSAAYFCASSPPGGDPASEKLFFGSGTQLSVL.

The chain links TRBV5-1 to TRBJ1-1; 9 bases line up with TRBD1. CDR1 and CDR2 (germline): SGHRS, YFSETQ. CDR3 length: 16 amino acids. V trimming: 4 bases; J trimming: 1 base; junction bases outside the gene matches: 8. CDR3 amino acids: CASSRGTGLGNTEAFF. CDR3 bases: TGCGCCAGCAGCCGCGGGACAGGGCTAGGGAACACTGAAGCTTTCTTT.

The chain links TRBV11-1 to TRBJ2-7; 10 nucleotides align to TRBD1. The CDR3 spans 16 residues. Germline V gene sequence: CDR1 SGHAT, CDR2 FQDESV (reference sequence). Trimming took 1 base from V and 4 from J; bases not matched to a gene: 7. The CDR3: CASSLDAGTGDYEQYF. The CDR3 region has the DNA TGTGCCAGCAGCTTAGACGCCGGGACAGGGGATTACGAGCAGTACTTC.

About this clone: One junction end disagrees with the germline gene, perhaps due to a read error. The gene calls are TRBV19 and TRBJ1-2; 9 nucleotides agree with TRBD1. CDR3 length: 13 amino acids. Germline V gives CDR1 LNHDA, CDR2 SQIVND (reference sequence). CDR3 protein: CASSVDRGDGYTF. Here the CDR3 DNA reads TGTGCCAGTAGTGTAGACAGGGGGGATGGCTACACCTTC.

Concerning this clone itself: Its ends do not fully match the called genes, so a read error is possible. This chain connects TRBV7-7 to TRBJ2-5, with a possible D match to TRBD1 (7 bases). The CDR3 spans 13 residues. The V gene's germline CDR1 is SSHAT and CDR2 FNYEAQ (reference sequence). CDR3: CASSFGGGETQYF. The CDR3 DNA reads TGTGCTAGCAGCTTTGGAGGGGGCGAGACCCAGTACTTC.

This sequence joins TRBV6-2 or TRBV6-3 and TRBJ2-1, with unresolved D. The germline V and J ends were trimmed by 6 bases and 3 bases, with 9 bases remaining between them. CDR1 is MNHEY and CDR2 is SVGEGT in the germline V gene. This CDR3 has 13 amino acids. The CDR3 bases are TGTGCCAGCAGCGCCAGGCGCTACAATGAGCAGTTCTTC. Its protein product is CASSARRYNEQFF.

The chain recombines TRBV2 with TRBJ2-3; 15 nucleotides align to TRBD2. Germline values: CDR1 SNHLY, CDR2 FYNNEI. The CDR3 has 16 residues. J was trimmed by 5 bases and V by 8 bases; bases with no gene match: 8. The chain's CDR3 is CASGHGLAGGGDTQYF. The CDR3 bases are TGTGCCAGCGGCCACGGACTAGCGGGAGGGGGAGATACGCAGTATTTT.

The chain uses TRBV11-1 and TRBJ1-6, with 7 bases fitting TRBD1. After removal of 6 bases from V and 9 bases from J, the junction contained 5 bases not matched to a gene. Germline CDR1 reads SGHAT; CDR2 reads FQDESV (reference sequence). CDR3 length: 13 residues. CDR3 sequence reads: CASRDRTRSPLHF. For the CDR3, the DNA is TGTGCCAGCAGGGACAGGACCCGTTCACCCCTCCACTTT.

This rearrangement joins TRBV30 to TRBJ1-6, with 7 positions matching TRBD1. Germline lookup yields CDR1 GTSNPN and CDR2 SVGIG (reference sequence). The V segment lost 2 bases and the J segment 9 bases; nucleotides outside the gene matches: 10. The length of the CDR3 is 15 residues. The CDR3 reads CAWSRNRDSPSPLHF. CDR3 coding DNA: TGTGCCTGGAGTCGGAACCGGGACAGTCCTTCACCCCTCCACTTT.

The rearrangement uses TRBV7-2 and TRBJ2-3; 7 bases fit TRBD1. The V gene end was trimmed by 7 bases and the J gene end by 12 bases; junction bases not matched to a gene: 16. The CDR3 extends over 14 amino acids. Germline lookup yields CDR1 SGHTA and CDR2 FQGNSA. CDR3 region: CASTSGTHRGPQYF. The CDR3 nucleotides are TGTGCCAGCACCTCAGGCACCCACAGGGGTCCACAGTATTTT.

This clone was seen a single time. V usage is TRBV20-1 and J usage is TRBJ1-2; D is undetermined. V was shortened by 3 bases and J by 4 bases, with 15 bases between the two germline ends. The CDR3 loop spans 14 amino acids. From germline, CDR1 is DFQATT and CDR2 SNEGSKA (reference sequence). The CDR3 DNA follows: TGCAGTGCTAGTTTGTCCCTGTCCCTCTATGGCTACACCTTC. It yields the protein CSASLSLSLYGYTF.

A word on this clone: Other DNA sequences from this sample encode an identical CDR3 as well. The V and J genes are TRBV5-1 and TRBJ2-5; TRBD2 aligns across 11 bases. Germline CDR1 and CDR2: SGHRS and YFSETQ. V lost 0 bases and J lost 5; bases outside the gene matches: 3. The CDR3 loop spans 15 amino acids. The CDR3 is CASSLGLAGGETQYF. The CDR3 region has the DNA TGCGCCAGCAGCTTGGGGCTAGCGGGAGGTGAGACCCAGTACTTC.

The CDR3 spells CASSARAGGVETQYF. The CDR3 nucleotides read TGTGCCAGCAGCGCGAGAGCGGGGGGGGTAGAGACCCAGTACTTC. The V gene is TRBV9, the J gene TRBJ2-5; TRBD2 matches at 10 bases. V lost 3 bases to trimming and J lost 4 bases; unmatched junction nucleotides: 6. CDR1 and CDR2 (germline): SGDLS, YYNGEE. The CDR3 is 15 residues long.

The chain couples TRBV6-6 to TRBJ2-5; 7 nucleotides align to TRBD1. The germline CDR1 and CDR2 sequences are MNHNY and SVGAGI (reference sequence). This CDR3 is 13 amino acids long. V was clipped by 5 bases and J by 5 bases; unmatched bases: 5. Here the CDR3 reads CASSMTGWETQYF. CDR3 DNA sequence: TGTGCCAGCAGTATGACAGGGTGGGAGACCCAGTACTTC.

The genes are TRBV7-8 and TRBJ1-5, with a weak D call TRBD1 (6 bases). This CDR3 contains 15 residues. The germline gives CDR1 SGHVS, CDR2 FQNEAQ. Trimming shortened V by 7 bases and J by 8 bases, and 21 bases separated the two germline ends. CDR3 in amino acids: CASTPVRQAREPQHF. The CDR3 bases are TGTGCCAGCACGCCCGTCAGACAGGCACGGGAGCCCCAGCATTTT.

This clone was seen only once. The CDR3 DNA reads as TGTGCCAGCAGAGGAGGCACCTTC. It translates to CASRGGTF. The chain links TRBV2 to TRBJ1-2; D not resolved. There are 8 residues in the CDR3. Germline loops: CDR1 SNHLY, CDR2 FYNNEI. V was trimmed by 6 bases and J by 13 bases, leaving 6 bases between them.

This chain uses TRBV5-5 with TRBJ1-4; D gene unclear. The germline V gene has CDR1 SGHKS and CDR2 YYEKEE (reference sequence). CDR3 size: 17 residues. The V end was cut by 10 bases, the J end by 0 bases, with 22 bases between. For the CDR3, the DNA is TGTGCCCTGGAAACGGGGAGCTTACTTGCAACTAATGAAAAACTGTTTTTT. As protein: CALETGSLLATNEKLFF.

This chain uses TRBV10-3 with TRBJ2-7; TRBD1 is a possible D gene (6 bases). Germline lookup yields CDR1 ENHRY and CDR2 SYGVKD. Deletions cut 5 bases from V and 4 bases from J, with 15 bases between. This CDR3 contains 14 residues. The chain's CDR3 is CAISPSGQGYEQYF. For the CDR3, the DNA is TGTGCCATCAGTCCATCCGGGCAGGGGTACGAGCAGTACTTC.

The chain carries TRBV4-2 and TRBJ2-3; 10 bases are shared with TRBD1. Per the germline V gene, CDR1 is LGHNA and CDR2 is YNFKEQ. The trim removed 1 base at V and 3 bases at J, leaving 4 bases unmatched. CDR3 size: 16 residues. CDR3 nucleotides: TGTGCCAGCAGCCAAGGGGGGGACAGGGGAACAGATACGCAGTATTTT. Encoded protein: CASSQGGDRGTDTQYF.

V is TRBV3-1 (or the pseudogene TRBV3-2) and J is TRBJ2-1; D uncertain. Trimming cost V 0 bases and J 8 bases, with 20 bases left between them. The germline gives CDR1 LGHDT, CDR2 YNNKEL (reference sequence). The CDR3 totals 17 residues. CDR3 residues: CASSQDSGRGSPDEQFF. The CDR3 nucleotides read TGTGCCAGCAGCCAAGATTCTGGCCGAGGATCTCCTGATGAGCAGTTCTTC.